These T cell receptor beta chains were read from a single sample in a study of cytomegalovirus exposure and HLA in healthy donors. The table came from immunoSEQ multiplex PCR; TCRdb's copy has only in-frame clones and leaves some out. The table lists about 170,000 clones, about 72% of them singletons. The sequenced material came from PBMCs. These receptors were obtained from a human donor in good health. CDR3s include the opening cysteine and the closing phenylalanine or tryptophan. D genes are given only for firm matches. Clone size is given for some rows only: seen once, a few or many times, or a class if the clone is expanded.

v_gene	abundance	j_gene	d_gene	CDR3nt	CDR3aa
TRBV19	-	TRBJ1-1	-	TGTGCCAGTGCCCTACAGGGTAACATGAACACTGAAGCTTTCTTT	CASALQGNMNTEAFF
TRBV7-8	-	TRBJ2-1	TRBD2	TGTGCCAGCAGCTTCGACCCGGCCGGGGGGTCCTACAATGAGCAGTTCTTC	CASSFDPAGGSYNEQFF
TRBV7-9	-	TRBJ1-1	-	TGTGCCAGCAGCTCGGCGGGGGGGGCGAGGAACACTGAAGCTTTCTTT	CASSSAGGARNTEAFF
TRBV28	-	TRBJ2-1	-	TGTGCCAGCAGGACTCTACAGGGAACCTACAATGAGCAGTTCTTC	CASRTLQGTYNEQFF
TRBV6-1	few	TRBJ1-2	-	TGTGCCAGCAGTGAACCTGGGACAATCCTTGGCTACACCTTC	CASSEPGTILGYTF
TRBV6-6	-	TRBJ2-7	TRBD1	TGTGCCAGCAGAGCGACAGGGGGTATCACCTACGAGCAGTACTTC	CASRATGGITYEQYF
TRBV19	once	TRBJ1-5	TRBD1	TGTGCCAGTAGTACCGATGGGGACAGGGGCAATCAGCCCCAGCATTTT	CASSTDGDRGNQPQHF
TRBV19	-	TRBJ1-2	-	TGTGCCTCTGGACTTCTGGGCAGAAGTTATGGCTACACCTTC	CASGLLGRSYGYTF
TRBV11-2	-	TRBJ2-7	-	TGTGCCAGCAGCTTAGGGGCCATCTACGAGCAGTACTTC	CASSLGAIYEQYF
TRBV5-1	once	TRBJ2-7	TRBD2	TGCGCCAGCAGCGGGGTAGAGCGGGGGGTTCGGCACGAGCAGTACTTC	CASSGVERGVRHEQYF
TRBV9	-	TRBJ1-1	-	TGTGCCAGCAGCGTAGTCGGGGGAGGAACTGAAGCTTTCTTT	CASSVVGGGTEAFF
TRBV18	-	TRBJ1-1	-	TGTGCCAGCTCACCAGCAGGGTCAGAGAACACTGAAGCTTTCTTT	CASSPAGSENTEAFF
TRBV27	-	TRBJ1-2	-	TGTGCCAGCAGCGGGAGTGGGGGTAGAAACTATGGCTACACCTTC	CASSGSGGRNYGYTF
TRBV9	-	TRBJ2-7	TRBD1	TGTGCCAGCAGCGAGCGGGCGGGACAGGTTTACGAGCAGTACTTC	CASSERAGQVYEQYF
TRBV27	-	TRBJ2-2	TRBD1	TGTGCCAGCAGTTTTCTCCGACAGGGCACCGGGGAGCTGTTTTTT	CASSFLRQGTGELFF
TRBV2	-	TRBJ2-7	TRBD1	TGTGCCAGCAGTGTCCGAACAGGGGCCTACGAGCAGTACTTC	CASSVRTGAYEQYF
TRBV7-6	-	TRBJ2-7	TRBD1	TGTGCCAGCAGCTTAGGAGGGACAGGGGAGGGGTACGAGCAGTACTTC	CASSLGGTGEGYEQYF
TRBV18	few	TRBJ1-1	-	TGTGCCAGCTCTCCCGAGTTCGATCCTACCCGGGGGGTGAGCACTGAAGCTTTCTTT	CASSPEFDPTRGVSTEAFF
TRBV19	few	TRBJ1-1	TRBD1	TGTGCCAGTAGTATCCAGGGGGCAACTGAAGCTTTCTTT	CASSIQGATEAFF
TRBV4-1	-	TRBJ2-1	-	TGCGCCAGCAGCCAAGGCCAGCGAGCACCCTCCTACAATGAGCAGTTCTTC	CASSQGQRAPSYNEQFF
TRBV7-3	-	TRBJ1-1	TRBD1	TGTGCCAGCAGCTCGGGACAGGGAGCGACTGAAGCTTTCTTT	CASSSGQGATEAFF
TRBV5-1	-	TRBJ2-1	TRBD1	TGCGCCAGCAGCTTGGCCCAGGGGGCGCGGCAGTTCTTC	CASSLAQGARQFF
TRBV9	-	TRBJ2-3	-	TGTGCCAGCGTCCCAGGTGGGGGGGCATTAGATACGCAGTATTTT	CASVPGGGALDTQYF
TRBV9	-	TRBJ2-2	TRBD1	TGTGCCAGCAGCCCTGGACAGGGCCGAAACACCGGGGAGCTGTTTTTT	CASSPGQGRNTGELFF
TRBV25-1	once	TRBJ2-3	-	TGTGCCAGCAGTGAATACAAAAGCACAGATACGCAGTATTTT	CASSEYKSTDTQYF
TRBV4-1	once	TRBJ2-3	TRBD2	TGCGCCAGCAGCCAACTAGCGGGGAACCCCTCGGATACGCAGTATTTT	CASSQLAGNPSDTQYF
TRBV5-1	-	TRBJ2-3	TRBD1	TGCGCCAGCAGCAGGGCCACGATACAGGGGACGGGAGATACGCAGTATTTT	CASSRATIQGTGDTQYF
TRBV27	-	TRBJ2-1	TRBD2	TGTGCCAGCAGTTTACCTCCAACGGGACTAGCCGGGAATGAGCAGTTCTTC	CASSLPPTGLAGNEQFF
TRBV6-5	few	TRBJ1-3	TRBD1	TGTGCCAGCGGAAACAGGGGAACTGGAAACACCATATATTTT	CASGNRGTGNTIYF